This TCR beta chain comes out of a study of human T cells and chemical hapten exposure. Indicated time point: pre-sensitization, week 0. Treatment reported: therapeutic diphenylcyclopropenone sensitization with weekly scalp DPC. This clonotype was observed many times. The CDR3 is 14 residues long. V lost 1 base and J 5 bases, leaving 9 bases between the germline ends. TCRdb passed the RACE reads through MiXCR, listing each CDR3 protein once. The table records about 64,000 distinct CDR3 sequences, approximately 11% of them present only once. This rearrangement joins TRBV12-3 or TRBV12-4 to TRBJ2-1; D remains unclear. The sequence was collected from a woman aged 40 to 50 with alopecia areata. Some clones in this sample may be carry-over from other donors' samples. The specimen comprised whole blood, sampled in connection with sensitization to the hapten diphenylcyclopropenone (DPC). This CDR3 is CASSLVRIDNEQFF. For the CDR3, the DNA is TGTGCCAGCAGTTTAGTCAGGATTGACAATGAGCAGTTCTTC.